This is a list of T cell receptor beta chains from one sample in a study of T-cell memory formation after mild COVID-19. One entry per CDR3 protein results from TCRdb running MiXCR on the 5' RACE reads. The table has about 150,000 distinct CDR3 sequences, around 25% seen once. Sequencing input: PBMCs or a T cell subset sorted from them (not recorded which). These receptors were obtained from an adult woman who had mild COVID-19 (a few samples of this study predate the infection). Cell type and time point are not known. Both conserved end residues are part of each CDR3. A D gene is named only where the DNA matches it firmly. The size of a clone is reported for some rows only, either as once, few or many, or as a class for expanded clones.

TRBJ1-1 | TRBV9 | few | . | TGTGCCAGCAGCCCCCCGAGTGGGACTGAAGCTTTCTTT | CASSPPSGTEAFF
TRBJ2-1 | TRBV4-1 | few | TRBD2 | TGCGCCAGCAGCCAGTCACGGACTAGCGGTGACAATGAGCAGTTCTTC | CASSQSRTSGDNEQFF
TRBJ2-1 | TRBV7-8 | . | . | TGTGCCAGCAGCTTACCAGGGCAGGATCAGTTCTTC | CASSLPGQDQFF
TRBJ2-2 | TRBV6-6 | . | . | TGTGCCAGCAGTCTCTTTCTGGGGGCCGGGGAGCTGTTTTTT | CASSLFLGAGELFF
TRBJ1-5 | TRBV12-3/TRBV12-4 | few | . | TGTGCCAGCAAGGCCCGCAATCAGCCCCAGCATTTT | CASKARNQPQHF
TRBJ2-5 | TRBV3-1 | . | TRBD2 | TGTGCCAGCAGCCAAGTGAGCGGGACTAGTTGGGAGACCCAGTACTTC | CASSQVSGTSWETQYF
TRBJ1-1 | TRBV6-5 | . | . | TGTGCCAGCAGTCACTACACTGAAGCTTTCTTT | CASSHYTEAFF
TRBJ1-5 | TRBV25-1 | . | TRBD1 | TGTGCCAGCAGCACAGGGGGCGAAAGGCAGCCCCAGCATTTT | CASSTGGERQPQHF
TRBJ2-1 | TRBV24-1 | . | TRBD2 | TGTGCCACCAGGAGCGGGGACTCCTACAATGAGCAGTTCTTC | CATRSGDSYNEQFF
TRBJ2-1 | TRBV29-1 | . | TRBD2 | TGCAGCGCCGAGACTAGCGGGAGGCCAGCCTACAATGAGCAGTTCTTC | CSAETSGRPAYNEQFF
TRBJ2-5 | TRBV24-1 | few | TRBD2 | TGTGCCACCAGTGATCCCACCGGGGCAGCGGGAGCCCAAGAGACCCAGTACTTC | CATSDPTGAAGAQETQYF
TRBJ2-1 | TRBV6-6 | . | . | TGTGCCACGCAGACCCGGGAGCATGTATACAATGAGCAGTTCTTC | CATQTREHVYNEQFF
TRBJ2-1 | TRBV24-1 | . | . | TGTGCCACCAGTGATTTGACTCCCTCTGGCCACAATGAGCAGTTCTTC | CATSDLTPSGHNEQFF
TRBJ1-1 | TRBV24-1 | . | . | TGTGCCACCAGTGATTTTGGGGGGTCCGAAGCTTTCTTT | CATSDFGGSEAFF
TRBJ2-3 | TRBV7-2 | . | . | TGTGCCAGCAGCTTAGGGGCTAGCCTCACAGATACGCAGTATTTT | CASSLGASLTDTQYF
TRBJ2-2 | TRBV7-9 | . | . | TGTGCCAGCAGCCCTACCGCGCGGGGGAACACCGGGGAGCTGTTTTTT | CASSPTARGNTGELFF
TRBJ1-4 | TRBV6-5 | . | . | TGTGCCAGCAGTTACTCCGGAGGGGCAGGGAATGAAAAACTGTTTTTT | CASSYSGGAGNEKLFF
TRBJ1-5 | TRBV7-9 | . | TRBD1 | TGTGCCAGCAGCTCCACCGACAGGGAAGATCAGCCCCAGCATTTT | CASSSTDREDQPQHF
TRBJ2-3 | TRBV7-7 | few | . | TGTGCCAGCAGCCGCGTTAGCACAGATACGCAGTATTTT | CASSRVSTDTQYF
TRBJ2-1 | TRBV24-1 | . | . | TGTGCCACCAGTGAACACGAGCTCCTGAAGACCAATGAGCAGTTCTTC | CATSEHELLKTNEQFF